The clone carrying this TCR beta chain occurred once. Per the original data handling: By means of reference gene primer amplification, nucleated cell counts were estimated. This table comes from immunoSEQ multiplex PCR, and its TCRdb copy is limited to in-frame clones, with some not included. The V and J calls and the clone size are those of that table, but D and trimming were determined from the DNA. The sample lists approximately 110,000 clones; around 82% were seen once. These data belong to a study of blood T cell repertoires in COVID-19. Across the study: COVID-19 samples, acute and convalescent, were from the United States, Italy and Spain.

The CDR3 is made up of 15 amino acids. The V end was cut by 3 bases, the J end by 6 bases, with 17 bases between. CDR1 is MNHEY, CDR2 SVGAGI, per germline. J is TRBJ1-2 and V is TRBV6-5; D ambiguous. The source of this sequence is a human donor in a cohort sampled during active or convalescent COVID-19. Material for sequencing was peripheral blood. The CDR3 loop is CASSYLRDGQDGYTF. CDR3 nucleotides: TGTGCCAGCAGTTATCTCCGAGATGGGCAGGATGGCTACACCTTC.